Many counts were recorded for the clone carrying this TCR beta chain. Its target is unknown. This entry is derived from a study of identical twins. Template switching introduced a universal primer site, and the cDNA bore unique molecular identifiers. TCRdb processed the 5' RACE reads anew with MiXCR; each CDR3 protein has one entry. This sample has some 690,000 distinct CDR3 sequences, with over 20% found just once. The J segment lost 2 bases and the V segment lost 5 bases, leaving 3 bases of the junction unmatched. Germline V gene data show CDR1 as SEHNR and CDR2 as FQNEAQ (reference sequence). CDR3 size: 14 residues. Study-level points and caveats: Out-of-frame alpha sequences common to twins exhibited an excess of low generation probability.

This sample was shared with a second study, whose subject was T cells expressing NK-cell markers. As reported in that work: CD8+ T cells in over 5 donors included dominant NKG2C+ clonotypes at 1.0-7.0%.

The receptor's source is a woman aged 18-29 years in good health. This rearrangement joins TRBV7-9 to TRBJ1-5; 7 bases line up with TRBD1. What was sequenced was PBMCs. The CDR3 region is CASSTGTGNQPQHF. The CDR3 DNA follows: TGTGCCAGCAGCACCGGGACAGGCAATCAGCCCCAGCATTTT.